A selection of T cell receptor beta chains follows, all from one sample in a study of cytomegalovirus exposure and HLA in healthy donors. The assay was immunoSEQ multiplex PCR, and TCRdb's table has in-frame clones only and misses some. This table holds roughly 120,000 clones. Sequences were obtained from PBMCs. These receptors originate from a man aged 35 to 55 in good health and CMV-seronegative. Each CDR3 is given with its conserved first and last residue. D genes are given only for firm matches.

length,J,D,V,CDR3,DNA
15,TRBJ2-1,TRBD2,TRBV9,CASSVEASGRAEQFF,TGTGCCAGCAGCGTAGAGGCTAGCGGGAGGGCTGAGCAGTTCTTC
18,TRBJ2-2,TRBD2,TRBV5-6,CASSFLKTTSGSTGELFF,TGTGCCAGCAGCTTTCTCAAAACCACTAGCGGGAGTACCGGGGAGCTGTTTTTT
14,TRBJ1-1,TRBD1,TRBV2,CASSDQGANTEAFF,TGTGCCAGCAGTGATCAGGGGGCGAACACTGAAGCTTTCTTT
15,TRBJ2-3,TRBD1,TRBV5-8,CASSSGQASTDTQYF,TGTGCCAGCAGCTCCGGACAGGCCAGCACAGATACGCAGTATTTT
15,TRBJ2-7,TRBD2,TRBV7-6,CASSPPASGDYEQYF,TGTGCCAGCAGCCCTCCCGCTAGCGGGGACTACGAGCAGTACTTC
18,TRBJ2-6,.,TRBV25-1,CASSGKAGRDSGANVLTF,TGTGCCAGCTCGGGGAAGGCAGGTCGAGACTCTGGGGCCAACGTCCTGACTTTC
15,TRBJ1-3,.,TRBV5-1,CASSLTPIAGNTIYF,TGCGCCAGCAGCCTCACCCCCATAGCTGGAAACACCATATATTTT
18,TRBJ2-1,.,TRBV2,CASTEWRWRERTYNEQFF,TGTGCCAGCACCGAATGGAGGTGGAGGGAGAGAACCTACAATGAGCAGTTCTTC
14,TRBJ2-7,TRBD2,TRBV7-2,CASSLGLAGDEQYF,TGTGCCAGCAGCTTAGGATTAGCGGGAGACGAGCAGTACTTC
13,TRBJ2-7,.,TRBV7-2,CASSSDSSYEQYF,TGTGCCAGCAGCTCCGACTCCTCCTACGAGCAGTACTTC
14,TRBJ2-7,TRBD1,TRBV5-4,CASSPGQKNYEQYF,TGTGCCAGCAGCCCGGGACAGAAGAACTACGAGCAGTACTTC
15,TRBJ2-5,.,TRBV6-5,CASSYFGRGEETQYF,TGTGCCAGCAGTTATTTTGGCAGGGGGGAAGAGACCCAGTACTTC
15,TRBJ1-2,TRBD1,TRBV28,CASSLTTTGNYGYTF,TGTGCCAGCAGTCTTACGACGACAGGGAACTATGGCTACACCTTC
13,TRBJ2-2,.,TRBV6-5,CASKTTWAGELFF,TGTGCCAGCAAGACAACGTGGGCCGGGGAGCTGTTTTTT
14,TRBJ1-3,.,TRBV7-2,CASSLDQVGNTIYF,TGTGCCAGCAGCTTAGATCAGGTTGGAAACACCATATATTTT
16,TRBJ1-3,TRBD1,TRBV7-6,CASSLGQGYAGNTIYF,TGTGCCAGCAGCTTAGGACAGGGATATGCGGGGAACACCATATATTTT
14,TRBJ1-3,.,TRBV28,CASEGVGSGNTIYF,TGTGCTAGCGAAGGAGTTGGGTCTGGAAACACCATATATTTT
19,TRBJ2-7,TRBD2,TRBV11-3,CASSLRVGQSAGGGYEQYF,TGTGCCAGCAGCTTAAGGGTTGGGCAATCGGCGGGAGGGGGGTACGAGCAGTACTTC
13,TRBJ2-7,TRBD1,TRBV5-4,CASATGSSYEQYF,TGTGCCAGCGCGACAGGGAGCTCCTACGAGCAGTACTTC
16,TRBJ2-1,TRBD2,TRBV2,CASSYGTSGSRNEQFF,TGTGCCAGCAGTTACGGGACTAGCGGCTCTAGAAATGAGCAGTTCTTC
11,TRBJ2-1,.,TRBV25-1,CATLGSGEQFF,TGTGCCACCCTTGGGTCAGGGGAGCAGTTCTTC
18,TRBJ2-2,TRBD1,TRBV11-2,CASSSPSFGTGDTGELFF,TGTGCCAGCAGCTCACCCTCTTTTGGGACAGGGGACACCGGGGAGCTGTTTTTT
12,TRBJ2-1,.,TRBV4-3,CASSQDRREQFF,TGCGCCAGCAGCCAAGATCGTCGTGAGCAGTTCTTC
16,TRBJ2-5,.,TRBV7-3,CASSLGLMAGQETQYF,TGTGCCAGCAGCTTAGGATTGATGGCAGGCCAAGAAACCCAGTACTTC
14,TRBJ2-7,.,TRBV10-2,CASSDISVSYEQYF,TGCGCCAGCAGTGATATTAGCGTCTCCTACGAGCAGTACTTC
14,TRBJ2-7,.,TRBV30,CAWSAGAVLYEQYF,TGTGCCTGGAGTGCTGGGGCCGTTCTCTACGAGCAGTACTTC
15,TRBJ2-7,TRBD2,TRBV6-5,CASSYSAGGGYEQYF,TGTGCCAGCAGTTATAGTGCGGGAGGAGGGTACGAGCAGTACTTC
14,TRBJ1-2,.,TRBV5-6,CASSLRGINYGYTF,TGTGCCAGCAGCTTGAGAGGTATCAACTATGGCTACACCTTC
16,TRBJ2-5,.,TRBV27,CASSLRGRGRQETQYF,TGTGCCAGCAGTTTAAGGGGCAGGGGACGACAAGAGACCCAGTACTTC
14,TRBJ2-1,TRBD2,TRBV6-1,CASIRAGGYNEQFF,TGTGCCAGCATTAGAGCGGGAGGCTACAATGAGCAGTTCTTC
13,TRBJ1-1,.,TRBV5-4,CASSFDRNTEAFF,TGTGCCAGCAGCTTTGACAGGAACACTGAAGCTTTCTTT
15,TRBJ2-5,.,TRBV6-5,CASSYSSGYQGTRYF,TGTGCCAGCAGTTACTCGTCGGGCTATCAGGGGACCCGGTACTTC
14,TRBJ1-5,.,TRBV27,CASSLERRGGPQHF,TGTGCCAGCAGTTTAGAGAGGCGGGGAGGGCCCCAGCATTTT
14,TRBJ2-3,.,TRBV30,CAWSGGTSTDTQYF,TGTGCCTGGAGTGGAGGCACTAGCACAGATACGCAGTATTTT
14,TRBJ2-5,.,TRBV25-1,CASSGGRAGETQYF,TGTGCCAGCAGTGGGGGCAGGGCCGGCGAGACCCAGTACTTC
17,TRBJ2-2,.,TRBV9,CASSVAISLAGTGELFF,TGTGCCAGCAGCGTAGCGATTAGTCTAGCTGGCACCGGGGAGCTGTTTTTT
14,TRBJ2-3,TRBD2,TRBV5-1,CASSPGTSGTTQYF,TGCGCCAGCAGCCCAGGGACTAGCGGGACCACGCAGTATTTT
11,TRBJ2-7,.,TRBV7-2,CASSAYFEQYF,TGTGCCAGCAGCGCATATTTCGAGCAGTACTTC
14,TRBJ2-7,.,TRBV28,CASSPERQFSEQYF,TGTGCCAGCAGTCCCGAGCGACAGTTCAGCGAGCAGTACTTC
14,TRBJ2-7,.,TRBV5-6,CASSLGVATYEQYF,TGTGCCAGCAGCTTGGGAGTAGCTACCTACGAGCAGTACTTC
14,TRBJ1-3,.,TRBV6-5,CASSLQGSGNTIYF,TGTGCCAGCAGTTTACAGGGTTCTGGAAACACCATATATTTT
15,TRBJ1-6,.,TRBV4-2,CASSQDVSGISPLHF,TGTGCCAGCAGCCAAGACGTTTCAGGGATCTCACCCCTCCACTTT
13,TRBJ2-5,.,TRBV7-2,CASSLLRGETQYF,TGTGCCAGCAGCTTATTACGGGGAGAGACCCAGTACTTC
16,TRBJ1-2,TRBD1,TRBV25-1,CASSGVPGQGNYGYTF,TGTGCCAGCAGTGGCGTCCCGGGACAGGGGAACTATGGCTACACCTTC
15,TRBJ2-7,.,TRBV11-2,CASSLVWQGSYEQYF,TGTGCCAGCAGCTTAGTGTGGCAGGGCTCCTACGAGCAGTACTTC
15,TRBJ2-7,.,TRBV4-2,CASSQDSTGTYEQYF,TGTGCCAGCAGCCAAGATAGTACAGGAACCTACGAGCAGTACTTC
15,TRBJ2-7,.,TRBV5-1,CASSLLGRASYEQYF,TGCGCCAGCAGCTTGCTCGGCAGGGCGAGCTACGAGCAGTACTTC
16,TRBJ2-1,.,TRBV27,CASSLSGLGVQNEQFF,TGTGCCAGCAGTTTATCAGGACTTGGCGTTCAAAATGAGCAGTTCTTC
14,TRBJ2-5,TRBD1,TRBV18,CASSPGTGEETQYF,TGTGCCAGCTCACCCGGGACAGGGGAAGAGACCCAGTACTTC
13,TRBJ2-3,.,TRBV7-8,CASSLLSVHTQYF,TGTGCCAGCAGCTTGCTGTCGGTCCATACGCAGTATTTT
15,TRBJ2-7,.,TRBV7-2,CASSLVGLAEYEQYF,TGTGCCAGCAGCTTAGTCGGGTTAGCGGAGTACGAGCAGTACTTC
16,TRBJ2-1,TRBD2,TRBV11-3,CASSSRGGSGRVEQFF,TGTGCCAGCAGCTCTAGGGGTGGTAGCGGGAGAGTTGAGCAGTTCTTC
16,TRBJ1-5,.,TRBV4-1,CASSQEGGGGNQPQHF,TGCGCCAGCAGCCAAGAAGGTGGCGGGGGCAATCAGCCCCAGCATTTT